The clone carrying this T cell receptor (beta chain) has at least ten counts. Researchers amplified the TCR beta CDR3 regions from RNA transcripts. First-round RT-PCR targeting the TCR CDR3 was performed with the HTBI primer set. Each CDR3 protein is one row after TCRdb ran MiXCR on the multiplex PCR reads. The sample has some 300,000 distinct CDR3 sequences; roughly 15% are singletons. This sample was taken from a study of T cells in Graves' hyperthyroidism and ophthalmopathy. About the study: The authors collected peripheral blood at initial diagnosis, before any treatment.

V dropped 0 bases and J dropped 2 bases, with 12 bases sitting between them. This CDR3 spans 16 amino acids. Germline CDR1 reads SGHAT; CDR2 reads FQNNGV. It was 8 to 10 ml of fresh peripheral blood that supplied the PBMCs. This sequence joins TRBV11-2 and TRBJ2-3, with a tentative D call TRBD1 (6 bases). The sequence was obtained from a woman in her thirties or forties with Graves' hyperthyroidism. Sample: blood. In nucleotides, the CDR3 is TGTGCCAGCAGCTTAGACGGGACACGGAACACAGATACGCAGTATTTT. Its translation: CASSLDGTRNTDTQYF.